These T cell receptor beta chains were read from a single sample in a study of blood T cell repertoires in COVID-19. Produced via immunoSEQ multiplex PCR; TCRdb's table is partial and in-frame only. The profile shows roughly 86,000 clones, about 83% of them singletons. Sequencing was done on a sample of peripheral blood. The receptors originated from a woman aged 70 to 79 with acute or convalescent COVID-19. CDR3s include the opening cysteine and the closing phenylalanine or tryptophan. Fields, in order: V gene, J gene, clone size, D gene, CDR3 DNA, CDR3 protein. The D gene is left open where the match is weak. Clone size is given for some rows only: seen once, a few or many times, or a class if the clone is expanded.

v_call: TRBV30; j_call: TRBJ1-3; clone_size: -; d_call: TRBD1; cdr3_nt: TGTGCCTGGAGTGTACAGGGGGGTGGAAACACCATATATTTT; cdr3_aa: CAWSVQGGGNTIYF
v_call: TRBV3-1/TRBV3-2; j_call: TRBJ2-1; clone_size: -; d_call: -; cdr3_nt: TGTGCCAGCAGCCGTTGGGACTTCAACAATGAGCAGTTCTTC; cdr3_aa: CASSRWDFNNEQFF
v_call: TRBV10-3; j_call: TRBJ2-3; clone_size: once; d_call: TRBD1; cdr3_nt: TGTGCCATCCGGGACAGGGAGTATTCCGATACGCAGTATTTT; cdr3_aa: CAIRDREYSDTQYF
v_call: TRBV5-1; j_call: TRBJ1-5; clone_size: -; d_call: -; cdr3_nt: TGCGCCAGCAGCATGACAGGTGGGCAGCCCCAGCATTTT; cdr3_aa: CASSMTGGQPQHF
v_call: TRBV11-2; j_call: TRBJ2-7; clone_size: -; d_call: -; cdr3_nt: TGTGCCAGCAGCTTAGACGACCGACCAGGGTTTGACGAGCAGTACTTC; cdr3_aa: CASSLDDRPGFDEQYF
v_call: TRBV6-5; j_call: TRBJ2-5; clone_size: -; d_call: TRBD1; cdr3_nt: TGTGCCAGCAGGACAGGGGAAGAGACCCAGTACTTC; cdr3_aa: CASRTGEETQYF
v_call: TRBV5-1; j_call: TRBJ2-5; clone_size: -; d_call: -; cdr3_nt: TGCGCCAGCAGCCGACGGGACTTCGAGGAGACCCAGTACTTC; cdr3_aa: CASSRRDFEETQYF
v_call: TRBV6-6; j_call: TRBJ1-1; clone_size: -; d_call: -; cdr3_nt: TGTGCCAGCAGTTGGCAGGGACTAGAGCCTGAAGCTTTCTTT; cdr3_aa: CASSWQGLEPEAFF
v_call: TRBV6-5; j_call: TRBJ2-7; clone_size: -; d_call: -; cdr3_nt: TGTGCCACCGAGGGTGAAGCCCTCTACGAGCAGTACTTC; cdr3_aa: CATEGEALYEQYF
v_call: TRBV7-3; j_call: TRBJ1-1; clone_size: -; d_call: TRBD1; cdr3_nt: TGTGCCAGCAGCTTGGTAGGACAGGGGCAAACTGAAGCTTTCTTT; cdr3_aa: CASSLVGQGQTEAFF
v_call: TRBV30; j_call: TRBJ2-4; clone_size: -; d_call: -; cdr3_nt: TGCGCCTGCAGGGATTTAGCCAAAAACATTCAGTACTTC; cdr3_aa: CACRDLAKNIQYF
v_call: TRBV24-1; j_call: TRBJ1-5; clone_size: -; d_call: TRBD1; cdr3_nt: TGTGCCACCAGTGACCCGACAGGGCATCAGCCCCAGCATTTT; cdr3_aa: CATSDPTGHQPQHF
v_call: TRBV7-9; j_call: TRBJ1-1; clone_size: -; d_call: TRBD1; cdr3_nt: TGTGCCAGCAGACACACAGGGGGCAATACTGAAGCTTTCTTT; cdr3_aa: CASRHTGGNTEAFF
v_call: TRBV30; j_call: TRBJ2-7; clone_size: -; d_call: -; cdr3_nt: TGTGCTTGGGAGGCTACCTTAGGGGGAGAGCAGTACTTC; cdr3_aa: CAWEATLGGEQYF
v_call: TRBV3-1/TRBV3-2; j_call: TRBJ1-1; clone_size: -; d_call: TRBD1; cdr3_nt: TGTGCCAGCAGCCAAGGGGACAGGAACACTGAAGCTTTCTTT; cdr3_aa: CASSQGDRNTEAFF
v_call: TRBV7-9; j_call: TRBJ1-4; clone_size: -; d_call: -; cdr3_nt: TGTGCCAGCAGGCGGCCAAATGAAAAACTGTTTTTT; cdr3_aa: CASRRPNEKLFF
v_call: TRBV27; j_call: TRBJ1-2; clone_size: few; d_call: -; cdr3_nt: TGTGCCAGCAGTCCCGCATCAAGCGACTATGGCTACACCTTC; cdr3_aa: CASSPASSDYGYTF
v_call: TRBV30; j_call: TRBJ1-2; clone_size: -; d_call: TRBD1; cdr3_nt: TGTGCCTGGAGGCCAGGACAGGCCGGGGAGGGCTACACCTTC; cdr3_aa: CAWRPGQAGEGYTF
v_call: TRBV5-8; j_call: TRBJ1-3; clone_size: once; d_call: -; cdr3_nt: TGTGCCAGCAGCTACAGGGCCGGAAACACCATATATTTT; cdr3_aa: CASSYRAGNTIYF
v_call: TRBV18; j_call: TRBJ1-1; clone_size: -; d_call: TRBD1; cdr3_nt: TGTGCCAGCTCGCTACAGGGGCGGAACACTGAAGCTTTCTTT; cdr3_aa: CASSLQGRNTEAFF
v_call: TRBV27; j_call: TRBJ1-1; clone_size: -; d_call: -; cdr3_nt: TGTGCCAGCAGTTCCACAGGGCGGAATATACCTGAAGCTTTCTTT; cdr3_aa: CASSSTGRNIPEAFF
v_call: TRBV5-1; j_call: TRBJ1-2; clone_size: -; d_call: -; cdr3_nt: TGCGCCAGCAGCCCTGACAGGCCAGCTGGCTACACCTTC; cdr3_aa: CASSPDRPAGYTF
v_call: TRBV4-1; j_call: TRBJ2-3; clone_size: -; d_call: -; cdr3_nt: TGCGCCAGCAGCCAAGGGGTGACGGGGGGCCTTAGAGATACGCAGTATTTT; cdr3_aa: CASSQGVTGGLRDTQYF
v_call: TRBV19; j_call: TRBJ2-5; clone_size: -; d_call: TRBD2; cdr3_nt: TGTGCCAGTAGTACTCCGACTAGCGGCCAAGAGACCCAGTACTTC; cdr3_aa: CASSTPTSGQETQYF
v_call: TRBV3-1/TRBV3-2; j_call: TRBJ2-3; clone_size: -; d_call: TRBD2; cdr3_nt: TGTGCCAGCGGCGGGGGGGCGGTAGGAGATACGCAGTATTTT; cdr3_aa: CASGGGAVGDTQYF
v_call: TRBV9; j_call: TRBJ2-1; clone_size: -; d_call: -; cdr3_nt: TGTGCCAGCAGCTTAAATAGCGGCGACGATGAGCAGTTCTTC; cdr3_aa: CASSLNSGDDEQFF
v_call: TRBV29-1; j_call: TRBJ1-6; clone_size: -; d_call: -; cdr3_nt: TGCAGCGTTGAAATAGGGAGACTCCTCCACTTT; cdr3_aa: CSVEIGRLLHF
v_call: TRBV9; j_call: TRBJ2-3; clone_size: -; d_call: -; cdr3_nt: TGTGCCAGCAGCGTAGCTGCGGGGCGCACAGATACGCAGTATTTT; cdr3_aa: CASSVAAGRTDTQYF
v_call: TRBV6-5; j_call: TRBJ1-1; clone_size: -; d_call: -; cdr3_nt: TGTGCCAGCAGTAAGACAGGGAACACTGAAGCTTTCTTT; cdr3_aa: CASSKTGNTEAFF
v_call: TRBV5-4; j_call: TRBJ1-3; clone_size: -; d_call: TRBD1; cdr3_nt: TGTGCCAGCAGCTTGGGACAGGGCCAAAACACCATATATTTT; cdr3_aa: CASSLGQGQNTIYF
v_call: TRBV27; j_call: TRBJ2-1; clone_size: -; d_call: -; cdr3_nt: TGTGCCAGCAGCCGTCCTGGCGGGCCCTACAATGAGCAGTTCTTC; cdr3_aa: CASSRPGGPYNEQFF
v_call: TRBV30; j_call: TRBJ2-5; clone_size: -; d_call: -; cdr3_nt: TGTGCCTGGAGAGCACATGACAGTCTAGAGACCCAGTACTTC; cdr3_aa: CAWRAHDSLETQYF
v_call: TRBV6-1; j_call: TRBJ2-7; clone_size: few; d_call: -; cdr3_nt: TGTGCCAGCAGTGAAGCCGAGATCTACGAGCAGTACTTC; cdr3_aa: CASSEAEIYEQYF
v_call: TRBV12-3/TRBV12-4; j_call: TRBJ1-3; clone_size: -; d_call: -; cdr3_nt: TGTGCCGGAGGGTCTCCTGGAAACACCATATATTTT; cdr3_aa: CAGGSPGNTIYF
v_call: TRBV30; j_call: TRBJ2-3; clone_size: -; d_call: -; cdr3_nt: TGTGCCTGGAGTTCCGACATTGGCACAGATACGCAGTATTTT; cdr3_aa: CAWSSDIGTDTQYF
v_call: TRBV19; j_call: TRBJ1-5; clone_size: -; d_call: -; cdr3_nt: TGTGCCAGTAGTCCGAGCGAGAGGAATCAGCCCCAGCATTTT; cdr3_aa: CASSPSERNQPQHF
v_call: TRBV9; j_call: TRBJ2-3; clone_size: -; d_call: TRBD2; cdr3_nt: TGTGCCAGCAGCACCACCCCCGGGACTAGCGGGGGAACCACTTACACAGATACGCAGTATTTT; cdr3_aa: CASSTTPGTSGGTTYTDTQYF
v_call: TRBV19; j_call: TRBJ2-5; clone_size: -; d_call: -; cdr3_nt: TGTGCCAGTAGTAGAGGGATCCAAGAGACCCAGTACTTC; cdr3_aa: CASSRGIQETQYF